This T cell receptor (beta chain) emerged from a study of blood T cells in healthy people across ages (dated by TCRdb to the mid-2010s). Broadly, across the study: In model experiments, template switching captured about one uniquely barcoded TCR beta cDNA molecule for every two T cells. To track age-related changes in TCR beta repertoire diversity, the study relied on deep sequencing normalized with unique cDNA molecular identifiers. The donors were split into four age groups: young (average about 16 years), middle-aged (39), aged (more than 60) and long-lived (roughly 80). To avoid experimental bias, donors of different ages were randomly spread across the sequencing lanes. Two additional independent replicas of 1 million unique cDNA reads from the same blood draw were analyzed for two donors (one aged 18 to 30 and one aged 80 or older).

Donors were 30 to 45 systemically healthy Caucasian individuals from Russia aged roughly 6 to 95 years. Each donor gave approximately 10 milliliters of peripheral blood, collected into EDTA-treated Vacutainer tubes. Ficoll-Paque density-gradient centrifugation was used to isolate PBMCs, with at least 6.5 million per sample. Total RNA, at least 5.5 micrograms per sample, was extracted from PBMCs with Trizol reagent. The percentages of naive CD45RAhigh/CD27high T cells were determined by flow cytometry on a PBMC aliquot from every donor. There are 15 amino acids in the CDR3, from cysteine to phenylalanine inclusive. Only the CDR3 DNA is retained, 45 bases long and in frame from the first base. Trimming takes 4 bases from V and 1 base from J, and the germline ends sit 14 bases apart. The method was 5' RACE. TCRdb records Illumina HiSeq 2500 as the sequencer. A second about 6 to 11 cycle PCR used a sample-barcoded 5' primer and a J-beta primer mix. A unique molecular identifier was introduced onto each TCR beta cDNA molecule by a template-switch 5' adaptor carrying 12 random nucleotides. Each sample yielded at least 2.5 million CDR3-containing paired-end reads. The Mint cDNA synthesis kit, primed by a TRBC-specific oligonucleotide, was used to synthesize first-strand cDNA from all RNA. Following uracil-DNA glycosylase treatment, all cDNA underwent a first 18-cycle PCR with the universal primers M1SS and BC2_uni_R. Processing in the source paper ran as follows. For normalization, 1 million high-quality reads, each with a distinct molecular identifier, were randomly selected from each sample. Instead of being binned into consensus sequences, reads with shared molecular identifiers were discarded. MiTCR, set to a Q25 quality threshold and the strictest error-elimination algorithm, was used for CDR3 identification, clonotype clustering and error correction. Lower-bound total TCR beta diversity was estimated with a nonparametric unseen species model using Euler transformation. TCRdb reran the public reads through fastp at Q25 and MiXCR, keeping productive beta chains. Rows with a matching CDR3 protein are joined into one entry that keeps the most common DNA and genes. These V and J calls derive from TCRdb rather than the authors' analysis. Counted in this sample were approximately 1.5 million distinct CDR3 sequences; roughly 43% of them appeared once. 4% of the sample is taken by the ten largest.

What the authors observed across the whole study: Estimates of total diversity based on one million sequenced T cells were considered lower bounds and underestimates. As age increased, observed TCR beta diversity per million T cells dropped in a roughly linear way, and a significant reduction was already evident by age roughly 40. A strong correlation was found between observed TCR beta diversity and the percentage of naive T cells measured by flow cytometry. The CMV infection status of donors was not known, potentially confounding age-related changes in expanded clonotypes. Compared with the aged group, the long-lived group had more naive CD4+ T cells, fewer expanded clones and increased TCR diversity, a pattern suggesting age selection. Bulk unsorted PBMC profiling prevented conclusive comparison of naive and antigen-experienced compartments.

The sample holds a few counts of this clonotype. Its antigen remains undetermined. No qualities accompany the bases; no much larger clone lies one base away. This sequence uses TRBV12-3 or TRBV12-4 and TRBJ2-7, with the D call perhaps TRBD1 or TRBD2, each one matching 5 bases. Specimen: blood. This receptor was taken from a woman younger than 30 in good health. The sequenced DNA is TGTGCCAGCAGTTCCAGGGAGCAGGTTTCCTACGAGCAGTACTTC. The encoded protein is CASSSREQVSYEQYF.